This T cell receptor (beta chain) was identified during a study of blood T cell repertoires in COVID-19. Study as a whole: Acute and convalescent COVID-19 samples came from the United States, Italy and Spain. PBMCs, B-cell-depleted T cells, or T cells provided the cDNA or gDNA that made up the material.

Germline CDR1 and CDR2: SEHNR and FQNEAQ (reference sequence). The CDR3 is 15 amino acids. Trimming cost V 3 bases and J 4 bases, with 15 bases left between them. Sequencing was performed with immunoSEQ multiplex PCR; in TCRdb, only in-frame clones are kept and a portion is missing. The repertoire holds around 150,000 clones, with around 80% as singletons. Sequencing was performed on peripheral blood. The chain links TRBV7-9 to TRBJ1-2; possible D gene TRBD1, 6 bases. The sequence was collected from a woman older than 75 with active or convalescent COVID-19. DNA of the CDR3: TGTGCCAGCAGCTTGAATGTGGGGGCGGGCTATGGCTACACCTTC. Encoded protein: CASSLNVGAGYGYTF.